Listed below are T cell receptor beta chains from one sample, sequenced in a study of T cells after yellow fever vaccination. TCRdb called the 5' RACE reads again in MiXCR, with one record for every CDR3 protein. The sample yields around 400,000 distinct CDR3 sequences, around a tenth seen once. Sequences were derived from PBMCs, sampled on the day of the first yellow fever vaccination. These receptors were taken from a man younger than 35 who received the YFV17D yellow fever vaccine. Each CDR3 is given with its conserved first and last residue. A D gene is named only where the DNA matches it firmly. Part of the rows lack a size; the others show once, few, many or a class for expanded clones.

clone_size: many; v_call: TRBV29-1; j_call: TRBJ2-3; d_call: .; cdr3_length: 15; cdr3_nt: TGCAGCGTTGAAGATCTCACGGGGCTAGGAGATACGCAGTATTTT; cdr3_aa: CSVEDLTGLGDTQYF
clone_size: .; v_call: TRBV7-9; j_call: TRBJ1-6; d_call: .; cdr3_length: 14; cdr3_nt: TGTGCCAGCAGCCCATCCGGCGGGGATTCACCCCTCCACTTT; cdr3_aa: CASSPSGGDSPLHF
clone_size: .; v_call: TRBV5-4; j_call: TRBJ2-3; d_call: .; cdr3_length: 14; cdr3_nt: TGTGCCAGCAGCTTGAGCAACCGCGGCGATACGCAGTATTTT; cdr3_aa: CASSLSNRGDTQYF
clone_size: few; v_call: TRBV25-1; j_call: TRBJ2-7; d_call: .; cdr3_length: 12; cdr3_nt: TGTGCCAGCAGTCAGGATCTGGTCGAGCAGTACTTC; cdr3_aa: CASSQDLVEQYF
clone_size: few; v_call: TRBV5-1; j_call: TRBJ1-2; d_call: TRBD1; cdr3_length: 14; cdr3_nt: TGCGCCAGCACCTACGCGGGACAGGGTTCCGCCTACACCTTC; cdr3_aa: CASTYAGQGSAYTF
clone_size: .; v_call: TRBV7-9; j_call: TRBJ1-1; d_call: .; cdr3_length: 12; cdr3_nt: TGTGCCAGCAGCAGAGGGAATACATTGGTTTTCTTT; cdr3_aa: CASSRGNTLVFF
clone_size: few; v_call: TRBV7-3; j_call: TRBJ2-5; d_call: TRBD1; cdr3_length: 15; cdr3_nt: TGTGCCAGCAGCTTCACGACAGGGAACCAAGAGACCCAGTACTTC; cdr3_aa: CASSFTTGNQETQYF
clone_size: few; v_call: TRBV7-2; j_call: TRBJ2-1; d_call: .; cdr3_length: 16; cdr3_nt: TGTGCCAGCAGATTAGGGGCCGCTAGCTCCTACAATGAGCAGTTCTTC; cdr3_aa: CASRLGAASSYNEQFF
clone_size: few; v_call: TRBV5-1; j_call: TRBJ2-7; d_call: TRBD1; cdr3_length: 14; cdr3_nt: TGCGCCAGCAGCGGCCGGACAGGGGAAGGCGAGCAGTACTTC; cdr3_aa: CASSGRTGEGEQYF
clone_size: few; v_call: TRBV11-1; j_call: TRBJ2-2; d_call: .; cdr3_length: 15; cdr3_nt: TGTGCCAGCAGCACTTATAAGGGACCGCCCGGGGAGCTGTTTTTT; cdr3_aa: CASSTYKGPPGELFF
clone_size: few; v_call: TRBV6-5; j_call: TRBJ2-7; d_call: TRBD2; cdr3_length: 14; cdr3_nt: TGTGCCAGCAGTTATCTAGCGGGGTCCTACGAGCAGTACTTC; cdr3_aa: CASSYLAGSYEQYF
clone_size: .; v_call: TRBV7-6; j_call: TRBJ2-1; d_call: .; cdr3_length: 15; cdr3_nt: TGTGCCAGCAGCTTGGATCTTGGACCAAACAATGAGCAGTTCTTC; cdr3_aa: CASSLDLGPNNEQFF
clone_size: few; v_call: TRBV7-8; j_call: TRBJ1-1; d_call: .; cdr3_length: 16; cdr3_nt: TGTGCCAGCAGCTTAGCCGCGGGACGTATGAACACTGAAGCTTTCTTT; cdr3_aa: CASSLAAGRMNTEAFF
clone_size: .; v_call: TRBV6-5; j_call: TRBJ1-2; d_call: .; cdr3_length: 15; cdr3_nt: TGTGCCAGCAGTTACGTAGGGAGTTCTTGGAATGGCTACACCTTC; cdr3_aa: CASSYVGSSWNGYTF
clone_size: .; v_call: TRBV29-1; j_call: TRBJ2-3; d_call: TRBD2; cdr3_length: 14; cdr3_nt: TGCAGCGCCAGACTAGCCTTAGTCACAGATACGCAGTATTTT; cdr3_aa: CSARLALVTDTQYF
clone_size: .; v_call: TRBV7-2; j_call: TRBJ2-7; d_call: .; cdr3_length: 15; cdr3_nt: TGTGCCAGCAGCTTATATCTCGGGGTTGGCTACGAGCAGTACTTC; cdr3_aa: CASSLYLGVGYEQYF
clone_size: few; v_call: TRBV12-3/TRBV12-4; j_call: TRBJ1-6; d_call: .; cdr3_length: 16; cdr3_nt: TGTGCCAGCAGTTTAAGTGGGACCCGAAATAATTCACCCCTCCACTTT; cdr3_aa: CASSLSGTRNNSPLHF
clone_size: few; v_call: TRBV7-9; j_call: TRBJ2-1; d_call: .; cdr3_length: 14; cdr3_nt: TGTGCCAGCACCCCCACGGGGTTTGGGTATGAGCAGTTCTTC; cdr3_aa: CASTPTGFGYEQFF
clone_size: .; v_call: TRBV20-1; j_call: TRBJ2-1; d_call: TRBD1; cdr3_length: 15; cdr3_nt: TGCAGTGCTAGGGGGGGACAGGGGAGCTACAATGAGCAGTTCTTC; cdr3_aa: CSARGGQGSYNEQFF
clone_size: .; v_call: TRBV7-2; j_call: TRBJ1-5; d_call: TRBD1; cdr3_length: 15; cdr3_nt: TGTGCCAGCAGCTTATCAGGGGGAAGCAATCAGCCCCAGCATTTT; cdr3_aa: CASSLSGGSNQPQHF
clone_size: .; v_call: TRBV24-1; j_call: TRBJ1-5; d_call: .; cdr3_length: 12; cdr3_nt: TGTGCCACCCGGGCGGGGAATCAGCCCCAGCATTTT; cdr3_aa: CATRAGNQPQHF
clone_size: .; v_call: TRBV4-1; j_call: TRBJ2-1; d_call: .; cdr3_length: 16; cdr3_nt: TGCGCCAGCAGCCAAGTCAAGGTGGGGGGGCCCGGAGAGCAGTTCTTC; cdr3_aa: CASSQVKVGGPGEQFF
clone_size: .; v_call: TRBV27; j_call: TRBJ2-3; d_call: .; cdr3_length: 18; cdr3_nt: TGTGCCAGCAGTTTATCAGGCGGTATGGAGGGAGTCACAGATACGCAGTATTTT; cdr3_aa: CASSLSGGMEGVTDTQYF
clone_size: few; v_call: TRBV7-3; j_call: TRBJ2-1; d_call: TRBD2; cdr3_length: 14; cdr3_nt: TGTGCCAGCAGCTTCTACGGGGGGGACAATGAGCAGTTCTTC; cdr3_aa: CASSFYGGDNEQFF
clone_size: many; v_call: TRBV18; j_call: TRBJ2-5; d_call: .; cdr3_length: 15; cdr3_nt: TGTGCCAGCTCACCAGGAGCGGACCCCCAAGAGACCCAGTACTTC; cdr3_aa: CASSPGADPQETQYF
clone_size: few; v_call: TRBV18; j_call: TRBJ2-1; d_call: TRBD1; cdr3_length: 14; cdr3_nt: TGTGCCAGCTCAGCCGGGACAGGGTGGTATGAGCAGTTCTTC; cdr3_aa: CASSAGTGWYEQFF
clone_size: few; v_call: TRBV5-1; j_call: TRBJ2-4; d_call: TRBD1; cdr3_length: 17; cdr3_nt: TGCGCCAGCAGCTTCCGAACCTTCGGGACAGGGGAAAACATTCAGTACTTC; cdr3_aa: CASSFRTFGTGENIQYF
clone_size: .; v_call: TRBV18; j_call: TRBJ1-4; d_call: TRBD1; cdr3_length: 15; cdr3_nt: TGTGCCAGCTCACCTATGGGACAGCTCCATGAAAAACTGTTTTTT; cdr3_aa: CASSPMGQLHEKLFF
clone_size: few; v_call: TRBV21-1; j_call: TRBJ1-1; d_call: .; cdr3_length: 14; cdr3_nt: TGTGCCAGCAGCAAGGCAGGGGTAACAACTGAAGCTTTCTTT; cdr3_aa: CASSKAGVTTEAFF
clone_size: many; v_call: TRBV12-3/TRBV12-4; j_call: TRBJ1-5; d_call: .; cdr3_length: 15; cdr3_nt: TGTGCCAGCAGTCCCGGGGGTCATAGCAATCAGCCCCAGCATTTT; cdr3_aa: CASSPGGHSNQPQHF
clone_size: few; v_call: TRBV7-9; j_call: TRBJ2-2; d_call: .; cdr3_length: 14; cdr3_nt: TGTGCCAGCAGCTTTGCTGTGCTCACCGGGGAGCTGTTTTTT; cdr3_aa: CASSFAVLTGELFF
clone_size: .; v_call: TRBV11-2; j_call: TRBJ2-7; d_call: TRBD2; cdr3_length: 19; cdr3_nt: TGTGCCAGCAGCACAGATTTCTATCTACCTAGCGGGGGAAACTACGAGCAGTACTTC; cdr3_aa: CASSTDFYLPSGGNYEQYF
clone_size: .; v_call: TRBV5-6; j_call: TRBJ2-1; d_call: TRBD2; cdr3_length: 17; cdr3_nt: TGTGCCAGCAGCATCGGACTAGCGGGGGGGGTCTACAATGAGCAGTTCTTC; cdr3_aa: CASSIGLAGGVYNEQFF
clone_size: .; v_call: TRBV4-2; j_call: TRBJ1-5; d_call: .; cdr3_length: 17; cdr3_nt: TGTGCCAGCAGCCAAGAGCTCGGGACTCTTATCAATCAGCCCCAGCATTTT; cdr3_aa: CASSQELGTLINQPQHF
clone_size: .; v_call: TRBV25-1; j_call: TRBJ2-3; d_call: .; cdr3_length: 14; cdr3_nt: TGTGCCAGCAGTGAGGTAGCAAGGATGGATACGCAGTATTTT; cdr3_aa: CASSEVARMDTQYF
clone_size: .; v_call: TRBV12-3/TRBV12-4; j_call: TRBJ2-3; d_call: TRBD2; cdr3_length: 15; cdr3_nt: TGTGCCAGCAGCTTCTCGGGGGGGGGAAGAGATACGCAGTATTTT; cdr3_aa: CASSFSGGGRDTQYF
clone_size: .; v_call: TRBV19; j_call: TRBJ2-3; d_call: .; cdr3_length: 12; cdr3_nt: TGTGCCAGCGGGGTTAGCACAGATACGCAGTATTTT; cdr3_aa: CASGVSTDTQYF
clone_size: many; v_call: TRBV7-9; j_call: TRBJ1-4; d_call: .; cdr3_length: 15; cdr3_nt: TGTGCCAGCAGCTTAGCTAAGGGGGACGATCAAAAACTGTTTTTT; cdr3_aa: CASSLAKGDDQKLFF
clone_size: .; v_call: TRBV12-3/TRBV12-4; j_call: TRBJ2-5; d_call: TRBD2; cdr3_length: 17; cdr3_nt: TGTGCCAGCGCCCAGTGGGGGGGCGGGGGGCTTCAAGAGACCCAGTACTTC; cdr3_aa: CASAQWGGGGLQETQYF
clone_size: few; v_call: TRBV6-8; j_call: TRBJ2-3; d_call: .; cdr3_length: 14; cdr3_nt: TGTGCCAGCAGTTATTCCGACCGCACAGATACGCAGTATTTT; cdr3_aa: CASSYSDRTDTQYF
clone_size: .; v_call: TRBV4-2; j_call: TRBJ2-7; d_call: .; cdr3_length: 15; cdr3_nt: TGTGCCAGCAGCCAAGGTGTGGGGACCCGGTGGGAGCAGTACTTC; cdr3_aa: CASSQGVGTRWEQYF
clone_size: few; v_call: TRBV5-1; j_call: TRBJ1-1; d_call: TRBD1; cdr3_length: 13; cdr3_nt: TGCGCCAGCAGCCAACAGGGGATCGCTGAAGCTTTCTTT; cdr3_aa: CASSQQGIAEAFF
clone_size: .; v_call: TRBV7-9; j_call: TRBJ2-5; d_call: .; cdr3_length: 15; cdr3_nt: TGTGCCAGCAGAGTTAATGGTCGTAGTAAAGAGACCCAGTACTTC; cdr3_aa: CASRVNGRSKETQYF
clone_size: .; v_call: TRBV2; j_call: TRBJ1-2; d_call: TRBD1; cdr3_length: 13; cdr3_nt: TGTGCCAGCAGTGAAATCAGGGGGAATTTTTACACCTTC; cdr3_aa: CASSEIRGNFYTF
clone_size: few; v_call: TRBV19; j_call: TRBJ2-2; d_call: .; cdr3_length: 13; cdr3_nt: TGTGCCAGTAGTATATCCCGGAACGGGGAGCTGTTTTTT; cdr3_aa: CASSISRNGELFF
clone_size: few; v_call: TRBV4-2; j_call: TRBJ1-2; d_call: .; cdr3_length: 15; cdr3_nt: TGTGCCAGCAGCCAAGAAAGCGGGGGCAGCTATGGCTACACCTTC; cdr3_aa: CASSQESGGSYGYTF
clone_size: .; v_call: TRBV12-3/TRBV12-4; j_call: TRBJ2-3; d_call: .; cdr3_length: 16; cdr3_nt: TGTGCCAGCAGTTTTGGTAACAGAGCTAGCACAGATACGCAGTATTTT; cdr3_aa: CASSFGNRASTDTQYF
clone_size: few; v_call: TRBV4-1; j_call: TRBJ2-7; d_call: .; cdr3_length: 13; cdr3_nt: TGCGCCAGCACCTTGGGACCCTCCTACGAGCAGTACTTC; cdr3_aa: CASTLGPSYEQYF
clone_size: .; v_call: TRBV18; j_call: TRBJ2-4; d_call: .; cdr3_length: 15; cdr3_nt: TGTGCCAGCTCACCAGGCAACGGTATTTTAGGCATTCAGTACTTC; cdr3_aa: CASSPGNGILGIQYF
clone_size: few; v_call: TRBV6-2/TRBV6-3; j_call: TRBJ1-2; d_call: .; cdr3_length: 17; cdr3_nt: TGTGCCAGCAGTTATTCCCTTCCGGGACACACCAACTATGGCTACACCTTC; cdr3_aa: CASSYSLPGHTNYGYTF
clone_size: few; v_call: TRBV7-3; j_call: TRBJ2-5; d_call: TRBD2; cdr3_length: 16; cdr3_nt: TGTGCCAGCAGCTCGCGGGGACTAGCGGACCAAGAGACCCAGTACTTC; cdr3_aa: CASSSRGLADQETQYF
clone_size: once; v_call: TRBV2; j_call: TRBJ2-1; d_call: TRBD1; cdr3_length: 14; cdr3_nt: TGTGCCAGTTCGGACAGGACTTCCTACAATGAGCAGTTCTTC; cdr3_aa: CASSDRTSYNEQFF
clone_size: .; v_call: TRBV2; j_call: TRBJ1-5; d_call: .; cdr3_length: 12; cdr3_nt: TGTGCCAGCAGTGGGACACCTCAGCCCCAGCATTTT; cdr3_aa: CASSGTPQPQHF
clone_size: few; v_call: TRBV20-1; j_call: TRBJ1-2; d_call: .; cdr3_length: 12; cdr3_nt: TGCAGTGCTAGAGAGACAGGCTATGGCTACACCTTC; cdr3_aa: CSARETGYGYTF
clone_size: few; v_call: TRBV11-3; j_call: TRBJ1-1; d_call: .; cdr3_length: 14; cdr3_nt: TGTGCCAGCAGCTTAAATAACATGAACACTGAAGCTTTCTTT; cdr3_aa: CASSLNNMNTEAFF
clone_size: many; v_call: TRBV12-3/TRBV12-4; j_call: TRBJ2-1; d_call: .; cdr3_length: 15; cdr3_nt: TGTGCCAGCAGTTTAGCGGGCACTATGGGGAATGAGCAGTTCTTC; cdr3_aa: CASSLAGTMGNEQFF
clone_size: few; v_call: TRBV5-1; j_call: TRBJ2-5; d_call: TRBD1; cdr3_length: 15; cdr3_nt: TGCGCCAGCAGCAGCGCCGGGACAGCAGAGGAGACCCAGTACTTC; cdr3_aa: CASSSAGTAEETQYF
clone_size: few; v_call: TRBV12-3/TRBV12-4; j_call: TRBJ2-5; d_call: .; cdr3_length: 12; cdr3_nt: TGTGCCAGCAGTCGGAACCAAGAGACCCAGTACTTC; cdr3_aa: CASSRNQETQYF